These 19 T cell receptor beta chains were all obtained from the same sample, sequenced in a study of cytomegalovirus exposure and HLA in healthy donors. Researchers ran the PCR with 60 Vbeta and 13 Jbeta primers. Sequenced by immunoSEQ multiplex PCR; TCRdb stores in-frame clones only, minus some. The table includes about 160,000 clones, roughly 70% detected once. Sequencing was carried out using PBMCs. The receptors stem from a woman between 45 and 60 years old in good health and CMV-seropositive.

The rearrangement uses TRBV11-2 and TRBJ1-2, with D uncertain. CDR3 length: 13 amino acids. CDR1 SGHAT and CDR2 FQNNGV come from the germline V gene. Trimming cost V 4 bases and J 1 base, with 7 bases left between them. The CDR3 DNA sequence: TGTGCCAGCAGCTACTCGGTTAACTATGGCTACACCTTC. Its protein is CASSYSVNYGYTF.

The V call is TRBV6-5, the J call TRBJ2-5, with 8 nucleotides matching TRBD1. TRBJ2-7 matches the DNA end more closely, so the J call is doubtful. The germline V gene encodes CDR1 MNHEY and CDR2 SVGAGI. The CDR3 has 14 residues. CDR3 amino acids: CASSSGQGDYEQYF. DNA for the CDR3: TGTGCCAGCAGTTCCGGACAGGGTGACTACGAGCAGTACTTC.

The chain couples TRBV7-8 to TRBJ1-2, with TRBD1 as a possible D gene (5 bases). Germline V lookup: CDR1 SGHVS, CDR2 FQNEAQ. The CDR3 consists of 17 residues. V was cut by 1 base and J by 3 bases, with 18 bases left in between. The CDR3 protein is CASSLESYIGEYYGYTF. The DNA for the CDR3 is TGTGCCAGCAGCTTAGAGTCCTATATAGGGGAATACTATGGCTACACCTTC.

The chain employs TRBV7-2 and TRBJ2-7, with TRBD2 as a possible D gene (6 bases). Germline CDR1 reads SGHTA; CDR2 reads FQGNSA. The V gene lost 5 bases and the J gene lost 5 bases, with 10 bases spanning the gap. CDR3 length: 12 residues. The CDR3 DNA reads TGTGCCAGCAGCCGGAGGGAGAACGAGCAGTACTTC. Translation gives CASSRRENEQYF.

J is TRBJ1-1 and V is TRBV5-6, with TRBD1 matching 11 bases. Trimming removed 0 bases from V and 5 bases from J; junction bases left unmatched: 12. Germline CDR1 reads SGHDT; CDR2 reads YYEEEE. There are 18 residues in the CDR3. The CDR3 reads CASSLGGTGGILGTEAFF. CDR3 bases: TGTGCCAGCAGCTTGGGGGGGACAGGGGGAATTTTGGGAACTGAAGCTTTCTTT.

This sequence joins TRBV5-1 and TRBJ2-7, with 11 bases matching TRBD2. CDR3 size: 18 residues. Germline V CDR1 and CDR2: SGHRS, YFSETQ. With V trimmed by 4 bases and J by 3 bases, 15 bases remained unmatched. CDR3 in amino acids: CASSPIAGGELFIYEQYF. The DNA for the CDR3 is TGCGCCAGCAGCCCTATAGCGGGGGGGGAGCTCTTTATCTACGAGCAGTACTTC.

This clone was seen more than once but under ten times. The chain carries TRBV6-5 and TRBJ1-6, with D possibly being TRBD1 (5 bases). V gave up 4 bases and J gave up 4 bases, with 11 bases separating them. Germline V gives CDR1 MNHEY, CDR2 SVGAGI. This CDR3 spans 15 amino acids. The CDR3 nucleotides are TGTGCCAGCAGTTTGACAGATAAATATAATTCACCCCTCCACTTT. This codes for CASSLTDKYNSPLHF.

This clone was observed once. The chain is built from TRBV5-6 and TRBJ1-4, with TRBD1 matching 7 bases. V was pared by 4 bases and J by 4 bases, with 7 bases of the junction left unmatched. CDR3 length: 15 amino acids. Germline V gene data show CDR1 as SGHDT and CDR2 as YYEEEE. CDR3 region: CASSTPRQGNEKLFF. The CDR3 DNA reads TGTGCCAGCAGCACACCCCGACAGGGTAATGAAAAACTGTTTTTT.

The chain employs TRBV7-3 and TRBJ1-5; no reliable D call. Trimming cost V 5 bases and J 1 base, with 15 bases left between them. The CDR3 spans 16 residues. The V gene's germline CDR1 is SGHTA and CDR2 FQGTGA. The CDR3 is CASSPREIWSNQPQHF. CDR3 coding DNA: TGTGCCAGCAGCCCGAGGGAGATATGGAGCAATCAGCCCCAGCATTTT.

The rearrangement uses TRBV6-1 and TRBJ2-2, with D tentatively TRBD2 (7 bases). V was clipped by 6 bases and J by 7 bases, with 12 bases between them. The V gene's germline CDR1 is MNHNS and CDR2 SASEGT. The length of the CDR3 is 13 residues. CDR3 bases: TGTGCCAGCAGGGTAGGGGGGGGCGGGGAGCTGTTTTTT. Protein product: CASRVGGGGELFF.

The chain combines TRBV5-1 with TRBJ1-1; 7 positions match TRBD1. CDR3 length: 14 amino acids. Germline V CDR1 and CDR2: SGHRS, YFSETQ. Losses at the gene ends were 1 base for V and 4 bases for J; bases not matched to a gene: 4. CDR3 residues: CASSLTGEGTEAFF. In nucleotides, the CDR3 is TGCGCCAGCAGCTTGACAGGGGAAGGCACTGAAGCTTTCTTT.

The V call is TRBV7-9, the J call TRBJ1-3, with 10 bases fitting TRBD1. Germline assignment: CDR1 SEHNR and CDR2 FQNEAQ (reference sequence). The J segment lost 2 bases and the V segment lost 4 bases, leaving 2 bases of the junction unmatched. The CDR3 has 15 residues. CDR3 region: CASSSTGGTGNTIYF. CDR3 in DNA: TGTGCCAGCAGCTCGACAGGGGGCACTGGAAACACCATATATTTT. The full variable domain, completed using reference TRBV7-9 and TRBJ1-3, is DTGVSQNPRHKITKRGQNVTFRCDPISEHNRLYWYRQTLGQGPEFLTYFQNEAQLEKSRLLSDRFSAERPKGSFSTLEIQRTEQGDSAMYLCASSSTGGTGNTIYFGEGSWLTVV.

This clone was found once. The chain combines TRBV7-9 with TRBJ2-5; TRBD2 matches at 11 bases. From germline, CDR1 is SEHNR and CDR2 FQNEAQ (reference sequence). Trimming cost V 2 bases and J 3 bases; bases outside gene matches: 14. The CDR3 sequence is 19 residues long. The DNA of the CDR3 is TGTGCCAGCAGCTTACTCGGGGTCGGTAGCGGGGGGGCCGAAGAGACCCAGTACTTC. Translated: CASSLLGVGSGGAEETQYF.

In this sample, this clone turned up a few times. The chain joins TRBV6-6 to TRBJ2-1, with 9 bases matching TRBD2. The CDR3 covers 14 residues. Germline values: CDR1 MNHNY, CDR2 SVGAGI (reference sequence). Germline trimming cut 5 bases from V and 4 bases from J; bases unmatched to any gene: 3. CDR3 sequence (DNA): TGTGCCAGCAGTACCCTAGCGGGATACAATGAGCAGTTCTTC. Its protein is CASSTLAGYNEQFF.

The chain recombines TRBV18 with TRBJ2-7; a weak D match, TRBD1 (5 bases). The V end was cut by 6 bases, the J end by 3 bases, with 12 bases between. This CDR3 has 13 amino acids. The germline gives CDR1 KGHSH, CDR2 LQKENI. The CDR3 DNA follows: TGTGCCAGCTCGCCGACAGCTGACTACGAGCAGTACTTC. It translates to CASSPTADYEQYF. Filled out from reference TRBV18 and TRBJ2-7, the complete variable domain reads NAGVMQNPRHLVRRRGQEARLRCSPMKGHSHVYWYRQLPEEGLKFMVYLQKENIIDESGMPKERFSAEFPKEGPSILRIQQVVRGDSAAYFCASSPTADYEQYFGPGTRLTVT.

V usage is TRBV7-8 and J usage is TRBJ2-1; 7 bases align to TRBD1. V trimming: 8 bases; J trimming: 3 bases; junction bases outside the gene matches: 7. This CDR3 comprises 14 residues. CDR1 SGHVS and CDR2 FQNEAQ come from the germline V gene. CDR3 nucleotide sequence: TGTGCCAGCGGCCTGGGACAGAACTACAATGAGCAGTTCTTC. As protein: CASGLGQNYNEQFF. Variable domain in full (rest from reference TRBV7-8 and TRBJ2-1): GAGVSQSPRYKVAKRGQDVALRCDPISGHVSLFWYQQALGQGPEFLTYFQNEAQLDKSGLPSDRFFAERPEGSVSTLKIQRTQQEDSAVYLCASGLGQNYNEQFFGPGTRLTVL.

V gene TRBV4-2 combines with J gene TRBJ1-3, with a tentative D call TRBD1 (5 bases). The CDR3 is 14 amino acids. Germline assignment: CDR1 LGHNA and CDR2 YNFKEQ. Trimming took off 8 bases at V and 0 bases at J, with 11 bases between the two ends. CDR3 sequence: CASDTGNSGNTIYF. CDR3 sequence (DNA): TGTGCCAGCGATACAGGAAACTCTGGAAACACCATATATTTT.

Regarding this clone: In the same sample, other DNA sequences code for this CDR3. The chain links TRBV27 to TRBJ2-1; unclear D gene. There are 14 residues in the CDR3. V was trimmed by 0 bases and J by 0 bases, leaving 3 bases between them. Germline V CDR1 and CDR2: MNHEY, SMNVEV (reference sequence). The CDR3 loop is CASSLSRSYNEQFF. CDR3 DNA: TGTGCCAGCAGTTTATCGCGCTCCTACAATGAGCAGTTCTTC.

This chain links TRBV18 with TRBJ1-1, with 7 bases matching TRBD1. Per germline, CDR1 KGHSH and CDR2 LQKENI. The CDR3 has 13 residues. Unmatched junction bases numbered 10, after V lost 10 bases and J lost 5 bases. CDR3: CATLEGAWTEAFF. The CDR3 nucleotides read TGTGCCACCTTGGAGGGGGCTTGGACTGAAGCTTTCTTT.